This TCR beta chain was obtained from a study of cytomegalovirus exposure and HLA in healthy donors. Overall study context: An earlier analysis identified 120 million or so unique TCR beta sequences in about 179 million T cells. The study's findings and limits: There were around 160 TCR beta chains listed as cytomegalovirus-associated. The CMV antigen specificity of a few CMV-associated chains was confirmed through in vitro analysis.

The PCR ran on 60 Vbeta and 13 Jbeta primers. Assay used: immunoSEQ multiplex PCR; TCRdb lists only in-frame clones, some missing. The listing records about 170,000 clones. Turning to this clone: As yet, its antigen is unknown.

CDR1 is PRHDT and CDR2 is FYEKMQ in the germline V gene (reference sequence). Trimming stripped 4 bases from V and 0 bases from J, with 12 bases between. The CDR3 sequence is 16 residues long. V and J are TRBV13 and TRBJ1-4; possible D gene TRBD1, 6 bases. The sequenced sample was PBMCs. The receptor was derived from a woman in her late teens or twenties in good health and CMV-seropositive. The CDR3 here is CASSSKGDATNEKLFF. In nucleotides, the CDR3 is TGTGCCAGCAGCTCAAAGGGGGACGCAACTAATGAAAAACTGTTTTTT.